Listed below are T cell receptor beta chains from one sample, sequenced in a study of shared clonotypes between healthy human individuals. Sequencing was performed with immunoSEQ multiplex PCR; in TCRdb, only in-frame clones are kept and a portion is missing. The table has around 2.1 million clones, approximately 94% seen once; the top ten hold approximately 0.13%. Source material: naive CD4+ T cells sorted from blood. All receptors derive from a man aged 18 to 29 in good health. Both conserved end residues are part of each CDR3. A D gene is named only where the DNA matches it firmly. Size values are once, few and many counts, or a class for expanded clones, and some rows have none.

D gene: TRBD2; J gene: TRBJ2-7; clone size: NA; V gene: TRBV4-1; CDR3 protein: CASSQAPSGSTYEQYF; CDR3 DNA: TGCGCCAGCAGCCAAGCCCCCAGCGGGAGTACCTACGAGCAGTACTTC
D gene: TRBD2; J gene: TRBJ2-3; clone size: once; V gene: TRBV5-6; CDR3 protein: CASSRWRLAATDTQYF; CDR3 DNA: TGTGCCAGCAGCAGGTGGAGACTAGCGGCCACAGATACGCAGTATTTT
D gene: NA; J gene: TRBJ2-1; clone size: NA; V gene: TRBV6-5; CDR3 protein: CASSYWRGSYNEQFF; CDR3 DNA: TGTGCCAGCAGTTATTGGCGGGGTTCCTACAATGAGCAGTTCTTC
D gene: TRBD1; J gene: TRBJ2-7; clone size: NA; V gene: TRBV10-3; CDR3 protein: CAISVRDSAYEQYF; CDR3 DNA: TGTGCCATCAGTGTCCGGGACAGCGCCTACGAGCAGTACTTC
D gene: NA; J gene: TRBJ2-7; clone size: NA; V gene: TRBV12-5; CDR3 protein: CASGPGATPASYEQYF; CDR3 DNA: TGTGCTAGTGGTCCGGGGGCGACACCGGCCTCCTACGAGCAGTACTTC
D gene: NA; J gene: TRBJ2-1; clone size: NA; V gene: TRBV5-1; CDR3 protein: CASSLDNEQFF; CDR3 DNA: TGCGCCAGCAGCTTAGACAATGAGCAGTTCTTC
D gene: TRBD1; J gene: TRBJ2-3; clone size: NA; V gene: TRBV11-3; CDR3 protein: CASSLRQGPTDTQYF; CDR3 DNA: TGTGCCAGCAGCCTCAGACAGGGACCCACAGATACGCAGTATTTT
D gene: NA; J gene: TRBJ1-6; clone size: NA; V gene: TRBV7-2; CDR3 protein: CASSLPPDRSNSPLHF; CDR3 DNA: TGTGCCAGCAGCTTGCCTCCCGACAGGAGTAATTCACCCCTCCACTTT
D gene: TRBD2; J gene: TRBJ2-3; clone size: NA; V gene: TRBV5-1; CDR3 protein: CASSLTGGYTDTQYF; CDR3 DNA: TGCGCCAGCAGCTTAACGGGGGGGTACACAGATACGCAGTATTTT
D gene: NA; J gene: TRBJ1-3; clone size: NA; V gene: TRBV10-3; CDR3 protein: CAISESGSGNTIYF; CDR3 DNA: TGTGCCATCAGTGAGTCCGGATCTGGAAACACCATATATTTT
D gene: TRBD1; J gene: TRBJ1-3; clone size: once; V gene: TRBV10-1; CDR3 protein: CASSDSGTGNTIYF; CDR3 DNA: TGCGCCAGCAGTGATTCCGGGACAGGCAACACCATATATTTT
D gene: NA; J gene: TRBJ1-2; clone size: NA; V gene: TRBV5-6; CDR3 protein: CASSGAGSLDTF; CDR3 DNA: TGTGCCAGCAGCGGGGCAGGGAGTTTGGACACCTTC
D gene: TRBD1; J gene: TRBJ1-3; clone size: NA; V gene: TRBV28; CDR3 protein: CASSPPQGTSGNTIYF; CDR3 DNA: TGTGCCAGCAGTCCCCCACAGGGGACTTCTGGAAACACCATATATTTT
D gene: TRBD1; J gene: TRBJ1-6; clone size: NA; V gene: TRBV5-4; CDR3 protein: CASSPDRVGRENSPLHF; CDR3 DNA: TGTGCCAGCAGCCCTGACAGGGTAGGGAGAGAAAATTCACCCCTCCACTTT
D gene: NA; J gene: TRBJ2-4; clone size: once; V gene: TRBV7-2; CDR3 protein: CASSPVGTNKNIQYF; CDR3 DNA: TGTGCCAGCAGCCCAGTCGGGACCAACAAAAACATTCAGTACTTC
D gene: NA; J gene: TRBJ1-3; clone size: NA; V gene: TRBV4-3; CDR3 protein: CASSQDSGSSGNTIYF; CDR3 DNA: TGCGCCAGCAGCCAAGATTCAGGGAGCTCTGGAAACACCATATATTTT
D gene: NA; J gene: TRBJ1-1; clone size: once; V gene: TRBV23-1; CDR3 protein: CASIRRAGNTEAFF; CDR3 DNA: TGCGCCAGCATTCGCAGGGCGGGGAACACTGAAGCTTTCTTT
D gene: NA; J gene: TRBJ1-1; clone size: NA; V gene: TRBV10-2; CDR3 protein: CASSEWGERYTEAFF; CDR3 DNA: TGCGCCAGCAGTGAATGGGGGGAGAGGTACACTGAAGCTTTCTTT
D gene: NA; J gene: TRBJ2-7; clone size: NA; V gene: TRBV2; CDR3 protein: CASRVVSYEQYF; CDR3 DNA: TGTGCCAGCAGGGTCGTGTCCTACGAGCAGTACTTC
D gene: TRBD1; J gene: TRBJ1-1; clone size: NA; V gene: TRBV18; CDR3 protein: CASSPRLGGMNTEAFF; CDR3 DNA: TGTGCCAGCTCACCACGACTAGGGGGCATGAACACTGAAGCTTTCTTT
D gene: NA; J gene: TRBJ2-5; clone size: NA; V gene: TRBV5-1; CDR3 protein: CASSLAAQGGETQYF; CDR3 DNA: TGCGCCAGCAGCTTGGCAGCCCAGGGGGGAGAGACCCAGTACTTC
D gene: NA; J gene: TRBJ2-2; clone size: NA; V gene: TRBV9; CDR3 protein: CASSPLLGPNTGELFF; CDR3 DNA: TGTGCCAGCAGCCCTCTCCTGGGTCCGAACACCGGGGAGCTGTTTTTT
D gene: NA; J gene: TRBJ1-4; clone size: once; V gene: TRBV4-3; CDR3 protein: CASSHAGRWEKLFF; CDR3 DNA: TGCGCCAGCAGCCACGCGGGGCGCTGGGAAAAACTGTTTTTT
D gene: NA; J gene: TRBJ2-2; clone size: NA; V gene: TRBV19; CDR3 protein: CASRPGAITGELFF; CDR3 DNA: TGTGCCAGTAGGCCCGGGGCGATCACCGGGGAGCTGTTTTTT
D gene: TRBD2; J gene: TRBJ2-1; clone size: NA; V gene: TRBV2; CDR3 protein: CTSGTSTEQFF; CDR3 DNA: TGTACTAGCGGGACTAGCACTGAGCAGTTCTTC
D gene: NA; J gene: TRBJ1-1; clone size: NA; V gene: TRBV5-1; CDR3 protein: CASSLGPSGANTEAFF; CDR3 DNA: TGCGCCAGCAGCTTGGGGCCGTCCGGGGCGAACACTGAAGCTTTCTTT
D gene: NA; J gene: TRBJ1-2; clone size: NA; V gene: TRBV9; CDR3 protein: CASSDIPRTSVAGYTF; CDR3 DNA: TGTGCCAGCAGCGACATCCCGCGGACGAGCGTAGCGGGCTACACCTTC
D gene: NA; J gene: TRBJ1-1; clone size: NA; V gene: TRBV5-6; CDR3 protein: CASSLGGKNTEAFF; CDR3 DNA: TGTGCCAGCAGCTTGGGGGGAAAGAACACTGAAGCTTTCTTT
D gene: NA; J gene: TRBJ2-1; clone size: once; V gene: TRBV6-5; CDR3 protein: CASSWEGGPGYNEQFF; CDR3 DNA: TGTGCCAGCAGTTGGGAAGGAGGGCCGGGATACAATGAGCAGTTCTTC
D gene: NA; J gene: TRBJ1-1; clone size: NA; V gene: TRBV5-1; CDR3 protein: CASSLFRTPENTEAFF; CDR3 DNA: TGCGCCAGCAGCTTGTTTAGGACACCAGAGAACACTGAAGCTTTCTTT
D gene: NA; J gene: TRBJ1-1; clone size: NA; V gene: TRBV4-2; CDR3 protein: CASSQEKSAEAFF; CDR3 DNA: TGTGCCAGCAGCCAAGAAAAGTCAGCTGAAGCTTTCTTT
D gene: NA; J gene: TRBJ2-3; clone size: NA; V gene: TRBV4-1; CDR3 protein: CASRVSPSPPDTQYF; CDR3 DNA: TGCGCCAGCAGGGTATCACCGAGTCCCCCAGATACGCAGTATTTT
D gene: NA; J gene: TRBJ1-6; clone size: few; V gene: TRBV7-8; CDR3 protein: CASSLNQGSDSPLHF; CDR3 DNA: TGTGCCAGCAGCTTAAATCAGGGCTCCGATTCACCCCTCCACTTT
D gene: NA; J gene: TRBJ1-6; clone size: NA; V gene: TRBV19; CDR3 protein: CASSQNNSPLHF; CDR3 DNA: TGTGCCAGTAGCCAGAATAATTCACCCCTCCACTTT
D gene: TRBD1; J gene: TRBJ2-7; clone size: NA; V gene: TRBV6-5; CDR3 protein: CASSRTGEEQYF; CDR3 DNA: TGTGCCAGCAGTAGGACAGGGGAAGAGCAGTACTTC
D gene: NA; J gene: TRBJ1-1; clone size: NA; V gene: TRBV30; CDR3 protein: CAWTPHITSNYRQDF; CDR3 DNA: TGTGCCTGGACCCCGCACATCACCTCGAACTACCGACAGGACTTT
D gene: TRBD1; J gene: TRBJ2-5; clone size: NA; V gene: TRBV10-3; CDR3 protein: CAISVGTAPQETQYF; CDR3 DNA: TGTGCCATCAGTGTCGGGACAGCCCCACAAGAGACCCAGTACTTC
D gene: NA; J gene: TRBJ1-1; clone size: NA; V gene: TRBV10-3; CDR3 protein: CAISEIFGRLEAFF; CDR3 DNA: TGTGCCATCAGTGAAATTTTTGGGCGGCTAGAAGCTTTCTTT
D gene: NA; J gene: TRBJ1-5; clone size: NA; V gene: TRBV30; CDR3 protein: CAWSVRGAGNQPQHF; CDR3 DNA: TGTGCCTGGAGTGTACGGGGGGCAGGCAATCAGCCCCAGCATTTT
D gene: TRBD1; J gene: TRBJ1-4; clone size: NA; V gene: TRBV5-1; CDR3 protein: CASSYDRGNEKLFF; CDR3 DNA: TGCGCCAGCAGCTATGACAGGGGTAATGAAAAACTGTTTTTT
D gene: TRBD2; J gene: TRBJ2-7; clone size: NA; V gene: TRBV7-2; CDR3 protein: CASSPLAGGTEQYF; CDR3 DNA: TGTGCCAGCAGTCCCTTAGCGGGAGGAACCGAGCAGTACTTC
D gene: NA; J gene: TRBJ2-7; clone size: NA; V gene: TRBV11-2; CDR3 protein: CASSLDYYVNEQYF; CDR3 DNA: TGTGCCAGCAGCTTAGATTACTACGTCAACGAGCAGTACTTC
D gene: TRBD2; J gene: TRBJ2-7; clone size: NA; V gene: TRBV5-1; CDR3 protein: CASSLDSTSGGPGQYF; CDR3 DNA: TGCGCCAGCAGCTTGGATTCAACTAGCGGGGGCCCTGGGCAGTACTTC
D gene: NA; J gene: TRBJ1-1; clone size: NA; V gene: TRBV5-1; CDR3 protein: CASSLANRANTEAFF; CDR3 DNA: TGCGCCAGCAGCTTGGCCAACAGGGCGAACACTGAAGCTTTCTTT
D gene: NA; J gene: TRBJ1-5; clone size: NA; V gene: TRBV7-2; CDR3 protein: CASSLVDSNQPQHF; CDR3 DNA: TGTGCCAGCAGCTTAGTGGATAGCAATCAGCCCCAGCATTTT
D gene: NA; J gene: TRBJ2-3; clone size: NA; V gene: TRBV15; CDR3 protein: CATSRPGGTDTQYF; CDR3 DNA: TGTGCCACCAGCAGACCGGGGGGCACCGATACGCAGTATTTT
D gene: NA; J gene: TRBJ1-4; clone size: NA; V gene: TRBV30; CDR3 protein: CAWSVKEKLFF; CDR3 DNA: TGTGCCTGGAGTGTAAAAGAAAAACTGTTTTTT
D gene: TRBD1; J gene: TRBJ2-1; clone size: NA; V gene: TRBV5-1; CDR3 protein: CASSLNAQGAGNEQFF; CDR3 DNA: TGCGCCAGCAGCTTGAATGCGCAGGGGGCGGGTAATGAGCAGTTCTTC
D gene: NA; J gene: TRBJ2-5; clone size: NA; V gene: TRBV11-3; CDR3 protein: CASSLGGFPGETQYF; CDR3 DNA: TGTGCCAGCAGCTTAGGGGGTTTCCCTGGGGAGACCCAGTACTTC
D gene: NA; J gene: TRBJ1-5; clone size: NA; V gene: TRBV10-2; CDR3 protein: CASSLEEPQHF; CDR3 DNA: TGCGCCAGCAGTTTAGAGGAGCCCCAGCATTTT
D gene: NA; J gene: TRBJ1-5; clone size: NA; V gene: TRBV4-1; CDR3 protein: CASSWESGVNQPQHF; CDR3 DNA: TGCGCCAGCAGCTGGGAATCGGGGGTCAATCAGCCCCAGCATTTT
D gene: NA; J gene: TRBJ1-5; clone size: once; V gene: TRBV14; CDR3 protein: CASSQASRYPDQPQHF; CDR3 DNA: TGTGCCAGCAGCCAAGCCAGCAGGTATCCCGATCAGCCCCAGCATTTT
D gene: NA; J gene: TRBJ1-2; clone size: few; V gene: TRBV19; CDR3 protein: CASTRSQGANYGYTF; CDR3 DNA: TGTGCCAGTACCCGATCACAGGGAGCTAACTATGGCTACACCTTC
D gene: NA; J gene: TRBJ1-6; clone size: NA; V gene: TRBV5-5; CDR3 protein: CASSFTDSTYNSPLHF; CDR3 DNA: TGTGCCAGCAGCTTTACGGACAGTACCTATAATTCACCCCTCCACTTT
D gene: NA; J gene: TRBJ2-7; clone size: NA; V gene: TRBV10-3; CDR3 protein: CAIPTQEQYF; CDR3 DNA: TGTGCCATCCCGACTCAAGAGCAGTACTTC
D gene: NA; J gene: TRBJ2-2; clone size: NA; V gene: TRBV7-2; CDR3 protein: CASSPTGRNTGELFF; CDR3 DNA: TGTGCCAGCAGCCCCACTGGGAGGAACACCGGGGAGCTGTTTTTT
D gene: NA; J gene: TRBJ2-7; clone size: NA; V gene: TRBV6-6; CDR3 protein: CASSYDGAYEQYF; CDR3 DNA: TGTGCCAGCAGTTACGACGGGGCCTACGAGCAGTACTTC
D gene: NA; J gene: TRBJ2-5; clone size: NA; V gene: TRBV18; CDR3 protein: CASSLYGDQETQYF; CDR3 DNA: TGTGCCAGCTCCCTGTACGGCGACCAAGAGACCCAGTACTTC